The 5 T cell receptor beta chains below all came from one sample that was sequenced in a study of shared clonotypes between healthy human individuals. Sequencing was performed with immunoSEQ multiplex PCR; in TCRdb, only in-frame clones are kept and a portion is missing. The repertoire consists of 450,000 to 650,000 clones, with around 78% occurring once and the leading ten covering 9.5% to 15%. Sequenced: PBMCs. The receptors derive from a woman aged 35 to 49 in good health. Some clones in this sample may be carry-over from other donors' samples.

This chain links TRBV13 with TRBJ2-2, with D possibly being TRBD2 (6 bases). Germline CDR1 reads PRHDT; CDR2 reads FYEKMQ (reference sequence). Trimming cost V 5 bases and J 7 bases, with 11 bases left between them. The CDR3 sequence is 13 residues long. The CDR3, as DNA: TGTGCCAGCAGCGCCCAGGACTACGGGGAGCTGTTTTTT. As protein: CASSAQDYGELFF.

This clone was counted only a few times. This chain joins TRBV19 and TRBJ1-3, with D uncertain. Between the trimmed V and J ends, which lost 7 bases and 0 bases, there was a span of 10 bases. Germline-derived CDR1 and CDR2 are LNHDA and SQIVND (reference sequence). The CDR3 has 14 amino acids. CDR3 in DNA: TGTGCCAGTAAGGACGGGAACTCTGGAAACACCATATATTTT. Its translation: CASKDGNSGNTIYF.

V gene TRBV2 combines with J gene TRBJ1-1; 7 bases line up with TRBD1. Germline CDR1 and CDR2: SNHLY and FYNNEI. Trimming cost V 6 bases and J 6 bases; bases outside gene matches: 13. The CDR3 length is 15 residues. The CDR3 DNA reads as TGTGCCAGCAGGGGACAGCCATACCCTAAACCTGAAGCTTTCTTT. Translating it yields CASRGQPYPKPEAFF. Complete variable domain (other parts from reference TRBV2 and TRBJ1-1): EPEVTQTPSHQVTQMGQEVILRCVPISNHLYFYWYRQILGQKVEFLVSFYNNEISEKSEIFDDQFSVERPDGSNFTLKIRSTKLEDSAMYFCASRGQPYPKPEAFFGQGTRLTVV.

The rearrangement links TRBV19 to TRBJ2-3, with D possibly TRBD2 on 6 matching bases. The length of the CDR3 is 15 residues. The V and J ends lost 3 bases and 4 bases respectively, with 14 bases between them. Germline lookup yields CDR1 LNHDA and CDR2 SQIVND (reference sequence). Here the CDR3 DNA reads TGTGCCAGTAGTATTACTGCGGGAAGGTCAGATACGCAGTATTTT. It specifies CASSITAGRSDTQYF.

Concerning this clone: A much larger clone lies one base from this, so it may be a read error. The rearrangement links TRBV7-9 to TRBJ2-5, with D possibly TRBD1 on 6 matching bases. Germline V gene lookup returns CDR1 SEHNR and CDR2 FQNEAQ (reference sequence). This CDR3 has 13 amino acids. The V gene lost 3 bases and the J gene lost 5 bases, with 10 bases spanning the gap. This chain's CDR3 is CASSFPGVETQYF. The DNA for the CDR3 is TGTGCCAGCAGCTTCCCAGGGGTGGAGACCCAGTACTTC.